Listed here is a single T cell receptor (beta chain). This sample is drawn from a study of neurological immune-mediated disorders. Whenever a sequencing run was performed, it yielded over 190 million TCR-beta sequences from 15-18 subjects. TCRdb re-called the 5' RACE reads through MiXCR, storing one row per CDR3 protein. The data hold approximately 25,000 distinct CDR3 sequences, with more than 20% observed a single time. Unsorted libraries were generated from 2 million PBMCs. These cells had been stored in RNAlater at -80 C. The CDR3 is made up of 15 amino acids. CDR1 is SEHNR and CDR2 is FQNEAQ in the germline V gene (reference sequence). The V gene end was trimmed by 5 bases and the J gene end by 6 bases; junction bases not matched to a gene: 7.

This chain joins TRBV7-9 and TRBJ1-5; TRBD1 matches at 10 bases. The clonotype originates from a woman aged 60-75 years in good health. The sequenced material came from PBMCs. CDR3 amino acids: CASSGAGQGPQPQHF. CDR3 nucleotides: TGTGCCAGCAGCGGGGCGGGACAGGGGCCTCAGCCCCAGCATTTT. Supplemented by reference TRBV7-9 and TRBJ1-5, the full variable domain reads DTGVSQNPRHKITKRGQNVTFRCDPISEHNRLYWYRQTLGQGPEFLTYFQNEAQLEKSRLLSDRFSAERPKGSFSTLEIQRTEQGDSAMYLCASSGAGQGPQPQHFGDGTRLSIL.